The clone carrying this T cell receptor (beta chain) was observed a single time. Its matching antigen is unknown. The CDR3 contains 13 residues. The V gene's germline CDR1 is SGDLS and CDR2 YYNGEE. Trimming cost V 3 bases and J 0 bases, with 4 bases left between them. The sample is drawn from a study of T cell responses to AZD1222 COVID-19 vaccine. Regarding the study as a whole: The reported proportion of spike-specific TCRs targeting unmutated variant regions was nearly half.

Assay used: immunoSEQ multiplex PCR; TCRdb lists only in-frame clones, some missing. Among 150,000 to 200,000 clones, around 89% were seen once, and the ten largest hold more than 4%. The specimen comprised peripheral blood, sampled 28 days after the second dose of the MenACWY control vaccine. The chain joins TRBV9 to TRBJ2-1, with D unresolved. This TCR was recovered from an adult who received the MenACWY meningococcal vaccine as a control. The CDR3 reads CASSDSSYNEQFF. Written as DNA, the CDR3 is TGTGCCAGCAGCGACAGCTCCTACAATGAGCAGTTCTTC.